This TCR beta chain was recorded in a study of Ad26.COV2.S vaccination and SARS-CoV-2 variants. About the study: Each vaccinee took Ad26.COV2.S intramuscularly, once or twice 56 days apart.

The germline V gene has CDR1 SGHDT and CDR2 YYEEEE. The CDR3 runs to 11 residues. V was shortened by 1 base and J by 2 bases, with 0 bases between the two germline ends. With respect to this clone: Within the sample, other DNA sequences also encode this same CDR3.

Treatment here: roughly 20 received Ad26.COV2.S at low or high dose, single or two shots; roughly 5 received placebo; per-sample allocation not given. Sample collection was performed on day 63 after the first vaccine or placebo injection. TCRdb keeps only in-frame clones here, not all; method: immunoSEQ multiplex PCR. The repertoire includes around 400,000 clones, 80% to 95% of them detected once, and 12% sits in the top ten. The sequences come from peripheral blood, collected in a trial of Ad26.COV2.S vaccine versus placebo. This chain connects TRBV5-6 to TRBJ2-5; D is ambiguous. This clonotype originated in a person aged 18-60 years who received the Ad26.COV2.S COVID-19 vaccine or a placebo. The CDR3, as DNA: TGTGCCAGCAGCTTGCAAGAGACCCAGTACTTC. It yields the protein CASSLQETQYF. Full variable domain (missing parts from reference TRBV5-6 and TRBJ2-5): DAGVTQSPTHLIKTRGQQVTLRCSPKSGHDTVSWYQQALGQGPQFIFQYYEEEERQRGNFPDRFSGHQFPNYSSELNVNALLLGDSALYLCASSLQETQYFGPGTRLLVL.